This record covers a single TCR beta chain. These data originate in a study of blood T cell repertoires in COVID-19. Study details: Samples came from the United States, Italy and Spain, spanning acute and convalescent COVID-19.

How the authors handled the data: Scientists estimated how many nucleated cells there were by amplifying reference gene primers. The method was immunoSEQ multiplex PCR; TCRdb's version includes in-frame clones alone and lacks a portion of them. V, J and clone size derive from that table, while D and trimming were established from the DNA sequence. Among around 250,000 clones listed, over 80% were seen once. Sequences were obtained from peripheral blood. This clonotype was sampled from a man aged 30 to 45 who had recovered from COVID-19.

The CDR3 protein is CASSLDSAGLGETQYF. The CDR3 coding sequence is TGCGCCAGCAGCTTGGACAGCGCGGGACTAGGCGAGACCCAGTACTTC. This chain links TRBV5-1 with TRBJ2-5; TRBD2 matches 8 bases. Germline trimming cut 0 bases from V and 5 bases from J; bases unmatched to any gene: 9. The length of the CDR3 is 16 residues. CDR1 is SGHRS, CDR2 YFSETQ, per germline.